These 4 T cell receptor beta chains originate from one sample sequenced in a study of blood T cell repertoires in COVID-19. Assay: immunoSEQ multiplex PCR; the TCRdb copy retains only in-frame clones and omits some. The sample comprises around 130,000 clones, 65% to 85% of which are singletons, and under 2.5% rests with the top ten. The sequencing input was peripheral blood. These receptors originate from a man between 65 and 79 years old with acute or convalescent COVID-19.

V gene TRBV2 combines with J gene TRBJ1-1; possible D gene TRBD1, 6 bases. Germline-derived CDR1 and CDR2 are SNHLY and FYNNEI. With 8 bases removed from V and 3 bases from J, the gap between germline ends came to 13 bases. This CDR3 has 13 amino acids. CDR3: CASQGFRDTEAFF. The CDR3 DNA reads TGTGCCAGCCAGGGGTTTCGGGACACTGAAGCTTTCTTT.

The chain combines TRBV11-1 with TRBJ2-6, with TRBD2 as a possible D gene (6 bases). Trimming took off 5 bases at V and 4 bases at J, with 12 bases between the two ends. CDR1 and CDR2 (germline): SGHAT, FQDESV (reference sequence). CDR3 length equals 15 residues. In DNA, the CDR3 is TGTGCCAGCAGCAATAGGAGGGCAGGGGCCAACGTCCTGACTTTC. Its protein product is CASSNRRAGANVLTF.

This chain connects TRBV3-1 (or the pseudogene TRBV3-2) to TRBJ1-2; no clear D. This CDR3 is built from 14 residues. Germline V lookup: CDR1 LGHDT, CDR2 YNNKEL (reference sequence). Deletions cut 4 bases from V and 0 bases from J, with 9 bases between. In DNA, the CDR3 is TGTGCCAGCAGCCGAAACAGAGCTAACTATGGCTACACCTTC. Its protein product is CASSRNRANYGYTF.

For the CDR3, the DNA is TGTGCCAGCAGCCTAACAGGGGTTGGGGAAGCTTTCTTT. Protein: CASSLTGVGEAFF. The chain uses TRBV7-9 and TRBJ1-1; 7 bases match TRBD1. Germline V gene lookup returns CDR1 SEHNR and CDR2 FQNEAQ (reference sequence). V lost 5 bases, J lost 8 bases, and 8 bases stayed unmatched. The CDR3 consists of 13 residues. The full variable domain, with the rest looked up from reference TRBV7-9 and TRBJ1-1, is DTGVSQNPRHKITKRGQNVTFRCDPISEHNRLYWYRQTLGQGPEFLTYFQNEAQLEKSRLLSDRFSAERPKGSFSTLEIQRTEQGDSAMYLCASSLTGVGEAFFGQGTRLTVV.